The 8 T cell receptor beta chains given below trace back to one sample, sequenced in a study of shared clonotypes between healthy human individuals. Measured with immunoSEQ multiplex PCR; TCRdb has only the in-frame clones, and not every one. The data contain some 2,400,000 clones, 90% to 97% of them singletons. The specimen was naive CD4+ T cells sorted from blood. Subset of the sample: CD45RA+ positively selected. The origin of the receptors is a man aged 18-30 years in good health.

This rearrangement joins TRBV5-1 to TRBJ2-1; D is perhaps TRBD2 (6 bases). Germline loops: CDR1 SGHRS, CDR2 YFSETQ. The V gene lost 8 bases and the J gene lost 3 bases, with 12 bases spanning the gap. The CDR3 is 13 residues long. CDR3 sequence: CARHPGVYNEQFF. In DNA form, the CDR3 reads TGCGCCAGACACCCGGGGGTCTACAATGAGCAGTTCTTC.

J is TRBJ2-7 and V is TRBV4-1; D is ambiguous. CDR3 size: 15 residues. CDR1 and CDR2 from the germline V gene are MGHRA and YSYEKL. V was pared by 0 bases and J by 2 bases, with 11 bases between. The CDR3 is CASSQDINPTYEQYF. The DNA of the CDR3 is TGCGCCAGCAGCCAAGACATTAACCCAACCTACGAGCAGTACTTC.

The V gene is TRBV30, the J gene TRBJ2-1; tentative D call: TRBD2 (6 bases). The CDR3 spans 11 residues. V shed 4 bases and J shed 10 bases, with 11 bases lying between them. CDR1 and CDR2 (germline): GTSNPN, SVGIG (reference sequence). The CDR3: CAWMEEGEQFF. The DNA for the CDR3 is TGTGCCTGGATGGAGGAGGGGGAGCAGTTCTTC.

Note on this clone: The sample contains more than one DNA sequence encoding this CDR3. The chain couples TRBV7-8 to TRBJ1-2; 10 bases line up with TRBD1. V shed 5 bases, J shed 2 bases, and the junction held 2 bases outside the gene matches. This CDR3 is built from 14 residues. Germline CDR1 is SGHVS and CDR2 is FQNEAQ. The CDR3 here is CASSPGQGNYGYTF. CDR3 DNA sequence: TGTGCCAGCAGCCCGGGACAGGGGAACTATGGCTACACCTTC.

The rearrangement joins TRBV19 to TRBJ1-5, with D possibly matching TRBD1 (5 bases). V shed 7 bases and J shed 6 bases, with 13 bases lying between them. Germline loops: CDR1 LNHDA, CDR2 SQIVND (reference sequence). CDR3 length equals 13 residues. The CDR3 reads CASTKEGIQPQHF. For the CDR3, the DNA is TGTGCCAGTACCAAGGAGGGGATTCAGCCCCAGCATTTT.

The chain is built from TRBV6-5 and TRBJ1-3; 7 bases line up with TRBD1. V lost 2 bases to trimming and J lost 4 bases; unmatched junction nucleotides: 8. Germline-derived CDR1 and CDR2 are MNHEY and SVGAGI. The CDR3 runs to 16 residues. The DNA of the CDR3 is TGTGCCAGCAGTTACGCTAAGACAGGGACGGGAAACACCATATATTTT. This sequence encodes CASSYAKTGTGNTIYF.

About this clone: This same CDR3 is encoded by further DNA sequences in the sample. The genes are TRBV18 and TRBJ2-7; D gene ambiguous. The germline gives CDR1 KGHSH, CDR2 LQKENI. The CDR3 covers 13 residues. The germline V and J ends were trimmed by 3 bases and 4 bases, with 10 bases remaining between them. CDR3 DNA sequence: TGTGCCAGCTCACCGGGGTCATATTACGAGCAGTACTTC. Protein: CASSPGSYYEQYF.

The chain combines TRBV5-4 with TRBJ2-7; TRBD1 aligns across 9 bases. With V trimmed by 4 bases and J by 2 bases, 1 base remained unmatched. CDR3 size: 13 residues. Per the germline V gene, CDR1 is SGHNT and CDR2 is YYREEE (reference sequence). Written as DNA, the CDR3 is TGTGCCAGCAGCCGGGACAGGGCCTACGAGCAGTACTTC. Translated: CASSRDRAYEQYF. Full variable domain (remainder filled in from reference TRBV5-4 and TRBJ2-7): ETGVTQSPTHLIKTRGQQVTLRCSSQSGHNTVSWYQQALGQGPQFIFQYYREEENGRGNFPPRFSGLQFPNYSSELNVNALELDDSALYLCASSRDRAYEQYFGPGTRLTVT.